Each of the 28 T cell receptor beta chains below was sequenced from the same sample in a study of blood T cell dynamics during melanoma immunotherapy (dated by TCRdb to about 2020). Libraries came from the immunoSEQ multiplex PCR assay. The table comes from immuneACCESS by way of TCRdb, which keeps in-frame sequences with V and J called. Part of the clones is missing from these tables; in studies checked, under half for an unresolved V gene and the rest for unknown reasons. For this sample the table gives about 12,000 clones, of which approximately 87% were detected only once. 3.5% to 5% of the sample is held by the ten biggest clonotypes. The sample's time point label is to be understood as: week 3, after first cycle of checkpoint inhibitor. The material sequenced was blood, taken from a patient treated with checkpoint blockade. These receptors were collected from a human donor with melanoma.

The rearrangement joins TRBV7-6 to TRBJ2-2, with D hard to call. V lost 5 bases and J 0 bases, leaving 10 bases between the germline ends. The CDR3 runs 15 residues. Looked up from germline, CDR1 is SGHVS and CDR2 is FNYEAQ. The CDR3 DNA is TGTGCCAGCAGCCCCGCTCGGGCGAACACCGGGGAGCTGTTTTTT. This sequence encodes CASSPARANTGELFF.

This chain uses TRBV19 with TRBJ1-1; perhaps TRBD1 as D (5 bases). The germline V gene encodes CDR1 LNHDA and CDR2 SQIVND (reference sequence). CDR3 size: 14 residues. The V end lost 5 bases, the J end lost 6 bases, and 16 bases lay between the germline ends. The CDR3 DNA follows: TGTGCCAGTAGTGGAGGGGAAAGTAATGCTGAAGCTTTCTTT. Translating gives CASSGGESNAEAFF.

The rearrangement joins TRBV29-1 to TRBJ1-1; maybe TRBD1 (6 bases). This CDR3 has 12 amino acids. CDR1 and CDR2 (germline): SQVTM, ANQGSEA. Trimming took off 7 bases at V and 6 bases at J, with 15 bases between the two ends. The DNA of the CDR3 is TGCAGCGGTGTTACAGGGAGAGCTGAAGCTTTCTTT. This translates into CSGVTGRAEAFF.

The V gene is TRBV30, the J gene TRBJ2-1; TRBD2 might be the D (5 bases). V was pared by 4 bases and J by 6 bases, with 19 bases between. The CDR3 extends over 15 amino acids. The germline V gene encodes CDR1 GTSNPN and CDR2 SVGIG (reference sequence). DNA for the CDR3: TGTGCCTGGAAGGCGGGCTGGCTTCCTTTCAATGAGCAGTTCTTC. Amino acids: CAWKAGWLPFNEQFF.

The V gene is TRBV19, the J gene TRBJ2-5, with D possibly called TRBD1 or TRBD2 (7 bases each). V gave up 6 bases and J gave up 7 bases, with 18 bases separating them. Germline V lookup: CDR1 LNHDA, CDR2 SQIVND (reference sequence). This CDR3 has 14 amino acids. The CDR3 DNA is TGTGCCAGTAGAGACGGGGGGACAGAAAGGACCCAGTACTTC. It codes for CASRDGGTERTQYF.

The genes are TRBV6-1 and TRBJ2-7, with D perhaps assigned TRBD1 or TRBD2 (5 bases each). Looked up from germline, CDR1 is MNHNS and CDR2 is SASEGT. The CDR3 is made up of 14 amino acids. Trimming took 2 bases from V and 5 from J, leaving 13 bases between them. The CDR3 nucleotides read TGTGCCAGCAGTGAAAGGGACCAGAAGGACGAGCAGTACTTC. Residues: CASSERDQKDEQYF.

The chain joins TRBV7-8 to TRBJ1-4; D gene unclear. The CDR3 runs 14 residues. The germline gives CDR1 SGHVS, CDR2 FQNEAQ. Trimming left V 1 base short and J 0 bases short, with 3 bases between. CDR3 coding DNA: TGTGCCAGCAGCTTAGAAACAACTAATGAAAAACTGTTTTTT. Translated: CASSLETTNEKLFF. Supplemented by reference TRBV7-8 and TRBJ1-4, the full variable domain reads GAGVSQSPRYKVAKRGQDVALRCDPISGHVSLFWYQQALGQGPEFLTYFQNEAQLDKSGLPSDRFFAERPEGSVSTLKIQRTQQEDSAVYLCASSLETTNEKLFFGSGTQLSVL.

V and J are TRBV18 and TRBJ1-5; the match to TRBD1 covers 9 bases. CDR3 length: 15 residues. Germline V gene data show CDR1 as KGHSH and CDR2 as LQKENI. V gave up 3 bases and J gave up 5 bases; unmatched junction bases: 5. CDR3 sequence (DNA): TGTGCCAGCTCACCTACAGGGGGCGCCGATCAGCCCCAGCATTTT. Its protein is CASSPTGGADQPQHF.

J is TRBJ2-1 and V is TRBV13, with 11 bases fitting TRBD2. Germline-derived CDR1 and CDR2 are PRHDT and FYEKMQ (reference sequence). The CDR3 extends over 16 amino acids. The V and J ends lost 1 base and 6 bases, in that order; junction bases with no gene match: 5. The CDR3: CASSLAGLAGFNEQFF. The CDR3 DNA follows: TGTGCCAGCAGCTTAGCTGGACTAGCGGGTTTCAATGAGCAGTTCTTC.

This chain connects TRBV5-6 to TRBJ1-1; D not resolved. Germline loops: CDR1 SGHDT, CDR2 YYEEEE. There are 16 residues in the CDR3. Trimming took 3 bases from V and 0 from J, leaving 15 bases between them. CDR3 residues: CASSSLRRAVNTEAFF. The CDR3 DNA follows: TGTGCCAGCAGCTCCCTCCGCCGGGCGGTGAACACTGAAGCTTTCTTT.

The rearrangement uses TRBV6-1 and TRBJ2-2, with D maybe TRBD2 (5 bases). V gave up 7 bases and J gave up 5 bases, with 17 bases separating them. This CDR3 is built from 15 residues. Germline V gene data show CDR1 as MNHNS and CDR2 as SASEGT. CDR3 residues: CASIAGSRRTGELFF. The CDR3 nucleotides are TGTGCCAGCATCGCCGGGTCCCGGAGGACCGGGGAGCTGTTTTTT.

This chain uses TRBV19 with TRBJ1-2, with 10 bases lining up with TRBD1. Germline lookup yields CDR1 LNHDA and CDR2 SQIVND (reference sequence). CDR3 length equals 14 residues. V was clipped by 8 bases and J by 2 bases; unmatched bases: 5. This CDR3 is CASWDRGGNYGYTF. CDR3 sequence (DNA): TGTGCCAGTTGGGACAGGGGAGGAAACTATGGCTACACCTTC.

The chain links TRBV19 to TRBJ2-3; 9 nucleotides line up with TRBD2. CDR3 length: 14 amino acids. The trim removed 4 bases at V and 6 bases at J, leaving 5 bases unmatched. Germline-derived CDR1 and CDR2 are LNHDA and SQIVND (reference sequence). The chain's CDR3 is CASSTGTSMDTQYF. CDR3 DNA: TGTGCCAGTAGTACCGGGACTAGCATGGATACGCAGTATTTT.

V usage is TRBV5-6 and J usage is TRBJ2-3; the match to TRBD2 covers 7 bases. The V and J ends lost 0 bases and 6 bases, in that order; junction bases with no gene match: 10. Germline V lookup: CDR1 SGHDT, CDR2 YYEEEE. This CDR3 contains 16 residues. In DNA form, the CDR3 reads TGTGCCAGCAGCTTGGCGGGGGGTGCGTACGGGGATACGCAGTATTTT. The encoded protein is CASSLAGGAYGDTQYF.

The CDR3 sequence: CASRGTGGDTQYF. Here the CDR3 DNA reads TGTGCCAGCAGGGGGACCGGCGGGGATACGCAGTATTTT. This sequence joins TRBV6-1 and TRBJ2-3; the D call may be TRBD1 or TRBD2 (5 bases each). The CDR3 is 13 amino acids. Germline V gives CDR1 MNHNS, CDR2 SASEGT. The V and J ends lost 6 bases and 6 bases respectively, with 13 bases between them.

CDR3 in amino acids: CASSQILKNSPLHF. The CDR3 region has the DNA TGTGCCAGCAGCCAAATTCTCAAGAATTCACCCCTCCACTTT. The chain carries TRBV14 and TRBJ1-6; D ambiguous. V was shortened by 2 bases and J by 7 bases, with 9 bases between the two germline ends. Germline V lookup: CDR1 SGHDN, CDR2 FVKESK. This CDR3 is built from 14 residues. Using reference TRBV14 and TRBJ1-6 for the parts outside the CDR3, the full variable domain is EAGVTQFPSHSVIEKGQTVTLRCDPISGHDNLYWYRRVMGKEIKFLLHFVKESKQDESGMPNNRFLAERTGGTYSTLKVQPAELEDSGVYFCASSQILKNSPLHFGNGTRLTVT.

V is TRBV5-8 and J is TRBJ1-2; a possible D gene is TRBD1 (5 bases). Germline loops: CDR1 SGHTS, CDR2 YDEGEE. The CDR3 sequence is 16 residues long. With 0 bases removed from V and 8 bases from J, the gap between germline ends came to 20 bases. Here the CDR3 reads CASSLEMSAGPRGYTF. The CDR3 DNA sequence: TGTGCCAGCAGCTTGGAAATGTCAGCAGGGCCGCGGGGCTACACCTTC.

The chain employs TRBV19 and TRBJ2-7, with D unclear. Germline assignment: CDR1 LNHDA and CDR2 SQIVND (reference sequence). Trimming removed 5 bases from V and 7 bases from J, with 15 bases in between. The CDR3 runs to 13 residues. The CDR3 nucleotides read TGTGCCAGTAGTCGGACCCCCTTTACGGAGCAGTACTTC. It is translated as CASSRTPFTEQYF. The full variable domain, completed using reference TRBV19 and TRBJ2-7, is DGGITQSPKYLFRKEGQNVTLSCEQNLNHDAMYWYRQDPGQGLRLIYYSQIVNDFQKGDIAEGYSVSREKKESFPLTVTSAQKNPTAFYLCASSRTPFTEQYFGPGTRLTVT.

The chain is built from TRBV11-2 and TRBJ2-3; 8 nucleotides line up with TRBD1. The junction had 8 bases not matched to a gene; V was cut back by 6 bases and J by 0 bases. CDR3 length: 16 residues. Germline loops: CDR1 SGHAT, CDR2 FQNNGV. CDR3 coding DNA: TGTGCCAGCAGTAAAATCAGGGGGCGCAGCACAGATACGCAGTATTTT. This gives the protein CASSKIRGRSTDTQYF.

This chain uses TRBV6-5 with TRBJ2-7; D remains unclear. Trimming stripped 6 bases from V and 1 base from J, with 10 bases between. From germline, CDR1 is MNHEY and CDR2 SVGAGI. The CDR3 contains 13 residues. In DNA form, the CDR3 reads TGTGCCAGCAGACTGGGTCGGTCCTACGAGCAGTACTTC. This sequence encodes CASRLGRSYEQYF.

The rearrangement uses TRBV10-1 and TRBJ1-1; TRBD1 is a possible D gene (5 bases). The ends were cut back, 0 bases at V and 1 base at J, with 9 bases in the middle. Looked up from germline, CDR1 is WNHNN and CDR2 is SYGVQD (reference sequence). The CDR3 sequence is 15 residues long. This chain's CDR3 is CASSESIGTNTEAFF. The CDR3 DNA reads TGCGCCAGCAGTGAGTCTATAGGGACGAACACTGAAGCTTTCTTT.

The chain couples TRBV7-9 to TRBJ1-1; the D gene is possibly TRBD1 (5 bases). This CDR3 comprises 14 residues. Germline V gene data show CDR1 as SEHNR and CDR2 as FQNEAQ (reference sequence). Trimming pared 5 bases from V and 6 bases from J, leaving 16 bases between. The CDR3 spells CASSPPGRYSEAFF. In DNA form, the CDR3 reads TGTGCCAGCAGCCCACCGGGACGCTACTCTGAAGCTTTCTTT.

The chain carries TRBV6-1 and TRBJ2-3; 8 bases map to TRBD2. Germline CDR1 and CDR2: MNHNS and SASEGT. V shed 8 bases, J shed 5 bases, and the junction held 12 bases outside the gene matches. There are 15 residues in the CDR3. CDR3 DNA sequence: TGTGCCAGCCTTAGACCGACTAGCGCCAGAGATACGCAGTATTTT. This translates into CASLRPTSARDTQYF.

J is TRBJ1-1 and V is TRBV27; 7 nucleotides agree with TRBD1. The CDR3 totals 14 residues. In germline, CDR1 is MNHEY, CDR2 SMNVEV (reference sequence). With 7 bases clipped from V and 7 bases from J, the junction kept 12 bases outside the gene matches. The CDR3 spells CASNRGPLSGEAFF. The CDR3 DNA reads as TGTGCCAGCAACAGGGGCCCCTTATCAGGTGAAGCTTTCTTT.

V and J are TRBV27 and TRBJ1-5, with a tentative D call TRBD1 (6 bases). Germline V lookup: CDR1 MNHEY, CDR2 SMNVEV (reference sequence). The CDR3 loop spans 13 amino acids. Trimming stripped 3 bases from V and 7 bases from J, with 10 bases between. The CDR3 DNA is TGTGCCAGCAGTTTGGGGGGCATCCAGCCCCAGCATTTT. Translated: CASSLGGIQPQHF.

V gene TRBV27 combines with J gene TRBJ2-7; 9 positions agree with TRBD2. CDR1 and CDR2 (germline): MNHEY, SMNVEV (reference sequence). There are 15 residues in the CDR3. With V trimmed by 0 bases and J by 4 bases, 4 bases remained unmatched. CDR3 nucleotide sequence: TGTGCCAGCAGTTTATCGCGGGAGGGCGTTTACGAGCAGTACTTC. It is translated as CASSLSREGVYEQYF.

This clone was recorded a few times. CDR3 sequence: CASSLVTGPNSPLHF. In DNA, the CDR3 is TGTGCCAGCAGCTTAGTAACAGGTCCTAATTCACCCCTCCACTTT. The chain uses TRBV11-2 and TRBJ1-6; D is perhaps TRBD1 (5 bases). This CDR3 is built from 15 residues. V was pared by 1 base and J by 6 bases, with 10 bases between. Germline CDR1 reads SGHAT; CDR2 reads FQNNGV.

This chain joins TRBV19 and TRBJ2-1, with D uncertain. The CDR3 contains 13 residues. In germline, CDR1 is LNHDA, CDR2 SQIVND (reference sequence). Trimming removed 3 bases at V and 7 bases at J, with 10 bases between. In DNA form, the CDR3 reads TGTGCCAGTAGTATTATCGTGGCAAATGAGCAGTTCTTC. Translation: CASSIIVANEQFF. Combining the CDR3 with reference TRBV19 and TRBJ2-1 gives the whole variable domain DGGITQSPKYLFRKEGQNVTLSCEQNLNHDAMYWYRQDPGQGLRLIYYSQIVNDFQKGDIAEGYSVSREKKESFPLTVTSAQKNPTAFYLCASSIIVANEQFFGPGTRLTVL.